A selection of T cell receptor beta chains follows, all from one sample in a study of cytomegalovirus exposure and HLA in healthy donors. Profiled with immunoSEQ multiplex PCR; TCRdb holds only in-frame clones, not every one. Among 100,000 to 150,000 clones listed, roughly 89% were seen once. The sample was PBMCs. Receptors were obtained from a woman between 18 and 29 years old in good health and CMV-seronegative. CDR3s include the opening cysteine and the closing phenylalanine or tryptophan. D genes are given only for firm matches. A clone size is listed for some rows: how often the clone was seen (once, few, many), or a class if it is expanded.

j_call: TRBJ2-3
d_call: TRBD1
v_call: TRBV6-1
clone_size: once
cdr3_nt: TGTGCCAGCACTACGACAGGGGGCACAGATACGCAGTATTTT
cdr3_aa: CASTTTGGTDTQYF

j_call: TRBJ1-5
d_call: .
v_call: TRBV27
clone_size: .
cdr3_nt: TGTGCCAGCAGTTTTAGAGATAGCAATCAGCCCCAGCATTTT
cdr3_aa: CASSFRDSNQPQHF

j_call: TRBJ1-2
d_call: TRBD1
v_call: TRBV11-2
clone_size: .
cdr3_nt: TGTGCCAGCAGCTCCAATCGTCGACAGGGGGCATATGGCTACACCTTC
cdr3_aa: CASSSNRRQGAYGYTF

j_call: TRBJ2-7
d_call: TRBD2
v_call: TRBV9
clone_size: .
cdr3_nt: TGTGCCAGCAGCCCGACTAGCGGCCTAGGATACGAGCAGTACTTC
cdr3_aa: CASSPTSGLGYEQYF

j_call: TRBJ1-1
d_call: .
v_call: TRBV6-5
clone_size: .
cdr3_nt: TGTGCCAGCAGACTCCCACAGGGCTCGGCTTTCTTT
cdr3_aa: CASRLPQGSAFF

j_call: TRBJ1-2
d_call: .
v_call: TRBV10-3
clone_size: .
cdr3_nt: TGTGCCATCAGTGAGGCACGGGGGAGTGGGGGCTACACCTTC
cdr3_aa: CAISEARGSGGYTF

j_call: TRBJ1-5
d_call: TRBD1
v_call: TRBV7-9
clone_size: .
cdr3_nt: TGTGCCAGCAGCCTCGGGACAGGGGGCCCCAGTCAGCCCCAGCATTTT
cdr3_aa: CASSLGTGGPSQPQHF

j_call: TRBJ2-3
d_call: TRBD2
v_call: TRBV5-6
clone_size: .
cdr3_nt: TGTGCCAGCAGCTGGCGGGAGAAAAACACAGATACGCAGTATTTT
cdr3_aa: CASSWREKNTDTQYF

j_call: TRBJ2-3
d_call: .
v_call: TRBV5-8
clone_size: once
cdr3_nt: TGTGCCAGCAGCTTGGACAGTTCGTACACAGATACGCAGTATTTT
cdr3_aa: CASSLDSSYTDTQYF

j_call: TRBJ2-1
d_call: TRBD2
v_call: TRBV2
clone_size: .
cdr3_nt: TGTGCCAGCAGAGCCACGGGGGGCAATGAGCAGTTCTTC
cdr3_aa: CASRATGGNEQFF

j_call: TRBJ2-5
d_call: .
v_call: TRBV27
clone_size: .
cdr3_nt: TGTGCCAGCAGTTTATGGGCGCGAGAGACCCAGTACTTC
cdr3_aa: CASSLWARETQYF

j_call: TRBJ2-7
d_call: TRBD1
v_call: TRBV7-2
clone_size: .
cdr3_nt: TGTGCCAGCAGCACTAAACAGGGGCATCAATATCAATACGAGCAGTACTTC
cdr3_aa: CASSTKQGHQYQYEQYF

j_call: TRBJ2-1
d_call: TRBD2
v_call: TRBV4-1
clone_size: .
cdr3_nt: TGCGCCAGCAGCCAAGATCAGGCTAGCGGGGTTTTGAATGAGCAGTTCTTC
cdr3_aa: CASSQDQASGVLNEQFF

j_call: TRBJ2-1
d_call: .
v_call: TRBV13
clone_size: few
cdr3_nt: TGTGCCAGCAGCTTAGAGATATGGGGCGTCCAGAGCTCCTACAATGAGCAGTTCTTC
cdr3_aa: CASSLEIWGVQSSYNEQFF

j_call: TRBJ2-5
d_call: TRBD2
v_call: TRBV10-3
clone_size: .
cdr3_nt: TGTGCCATCAGTGAGACTAGCGGTAAACAAGAGACCCAGTACTTC
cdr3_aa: CAISETSGKQETQYF

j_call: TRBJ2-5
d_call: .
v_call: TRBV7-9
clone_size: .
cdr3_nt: TGTGCCAGCAGCTCCACTCCGGAGACCCAGTACTTC
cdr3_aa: CASSSTPETQYF

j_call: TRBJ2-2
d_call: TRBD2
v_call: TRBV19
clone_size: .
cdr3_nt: TGTGCCAGTAGTTGGGGACTAGACTACGCGAACACCGGGGAGCTGTTTTTT
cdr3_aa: CASSWGLDYANTGELFF

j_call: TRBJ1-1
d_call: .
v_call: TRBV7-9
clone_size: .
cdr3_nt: TGTGCCAGCAGCTTAGTTGCGGGGGGGGCCACTGAAGCTTTCTTT
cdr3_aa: CASSLVAGGATEAFF

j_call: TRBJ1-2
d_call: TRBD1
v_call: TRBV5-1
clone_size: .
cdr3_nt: TGCGCCAGCAGCAAGACAGGGGGGAACTATGGCTACACCTTC
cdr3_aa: CASSKTGGNYGYTF